The next 28 T cell receptor beta chains were all read from a single sample in a study of blood T cell repertoires in COVID-19. Sequencing used immunoSEQ multiplex PCR; TCRdb keeps in-frame clones, though not all of them. The sample includes 86,000 or so clones, around 80% of them seen just once. The source material was peripheral blood. These receptor sequences come from a woman over 75 with acute or convalescent COVID-19.

This clone has more than one count but fewer than ten. The chain carries TRBV5-6 and TRBJ2-7; 8 nucleotides match TRBD1. Germline CDR1 is SGHDT and CDR2 is YYEEEE. J gave up 6 bases and V 0 bases, and 5 bases lay outside the gene matches. CDR3 length: 14 residues. Here the CDR3 reads CASSLANRGSEQYF. CDR3 nucleotides: TGTGCCAGCAGCTTGGCCAACAGGGGGAGCGAGCAGTACTTC.

The chain links TRBV19 to TRBJ2-6, with 10 bases identical to TRBD2. Trimming at V came to 11 bases and at J to 0 bases, leaving 10 bases not matched to a gene. From germline, CDR1 is LNHDA and CDR2 SQIVND (reference sequence). The CDR3 is 17 residues long. CDR3 DNA sequence: TGTGCCTCTACCGGGCTAGCGGGGGTCTCTGGGGCCAACGTCCTGACTTTC. This codes for CASTGLAGVSGANVLTF.

This chain connects TRBV11-3 to TRBJ2-2; 11 bases are shared with TRBD2. The CDR3 spans 18 residues. Germline V gives CDR1 SGHNT, CDR2 YENEEA. The junction had 5 bases not matched to a gene; V was cut back by 2 bases and J by 0 bases. The CDR3 loop is CASSLSLAGGSNTGELFF. In nucleotides, the CDR3 is TGTGCCAGCAGCTTAAGTCTAGCGGGAGGATCGAACACCGGGGAGCTGTTTTTT.

V usage is TRBV4-2 and J usage is TRBJ1-4; D gene unclear. The V and J ends lost 4 bases and 0 bases respectively, with 9 bases between them. The CDR3 extends over 15 amino acids. Germline V gives CDR1 LGHNA, CDR2 YNFKEQ. CDR3 sequence: CASSLSGATNEKLFF. The CDR3, as DNA: TGTGCCAGCAGCCTTTCGGGTGCAACTAATGAAAAACTGTTTTTT.

The chain uses TRBV28 and TRBJ1-2, with a tentative D call TRBD1 (6 bases). This CDR3 spans 14 amino acids. Trimming left V 6 bases short and J 7 bases short, with 18 bases between. Germline-derived CDR1 and CDR2 are MDHEN and SYDVKM. The DNA of the CDR3 is TGTGCCAGCAGCACACCTGCAGGGGTGCCTGGCTACACCTTC. Translated, it gives CASSTPAGVPGYTF.

Only a few counts were recorded for this clone. The chain is built from TRBV19 and TRBJ1-5; D gene uncertain. V shed 3 bases and J shed 0 bases, with 6 bases lying between them. The CDR3 loop spans 14 amino acids. Germline assignment: CDR1 LNHDA and CDR2 SQIVND (reference sequence). The CDR3 nucleotides read TGTGCCAGTAGTATCATCTATAGCAATCAGCCCCAGCATTTT. Its protein is CASSIIYSNQPQHF.

The CDR3 spells CASSQPSASYNEQFF. CDR3 DNA sequence: TGCGCCAGCAGCCAACCCAGCGCGTCCTACAATGAGCAGTTCTTC. The rearrangement joins TRBV4-1 to TRBJ2-1, with no clear D. Trimming pared 2 bases from V and 1 base from J, leaving 9 bases between. The CDR3 totals 15 residues. Germline lookup yields CDR1 MGHRA and CDR2 YSYEKL.

In regard to this clone: Other DNA sequences in the sample encode the same CDR3. The genes are TRBV5-1 and TRBJ2-5; D is unclear. V lost 3 bases and J lost 2, with 5 bases in between. Germline CDR1 SGHRS, CDR2 YFSETQ. CDR3 length equals 12 residues. The CDR3 bases are TGCGCCAGCAGCTCCGGGCAAGAGACCCAGTACTTC. This codes for CASSSGQETQYF. Filled out from reference TRBV5-1 and TRBJ2-5, the complete variable domain reads KAGVTQTPRYLIKTRGQQVTLSCSPISGHRSVSWYQQTPGQGLQFLFEYFSETQRNKGNFPGRFSGRQFSNSRSEMNVSTLELGDSALYLCASSSGQETQYFGPGTRLLVL.

The chain links TRBV29-1 to TRBJ1-2; D is unclear. V was trimmed by 3 bases and J by 1 base, leaving 9 bases between them. Germline lookup yields CDR1 SQVTM and CDR2 ANQGSEA. CDR3 length: 13 residues. The CDR3 coding sequence is TGCAGCGTTGATACGGAGAGTAACTATGGCTACACCTTC. This encodes CSVDTESNYGYTF.

In this sample, this clone turned up a few times. The V and J genes are TRBV6-6 and TRBJ1-2; a weak D match, TRBD1 (6 bases). This CDR3 region has 14 residues. Trimming took 2 bases from V and 4 from J, leaving 11 bases between them. Germline values: CDR1 MNHNY, CDR2 SVGAGI (reference sequence). This CDR3 reads CASSYPQGLYGYTF. For the CDR3, the DNA is TGTGCCAGCAGTTACCCACAGGGCCTCTATGGCTACACCTTC.

The chain has TRBV10-3 and TRBJ2-1; 11 nucleotides match TRBD2. The CDR3 runs to 16 residues. V lost 3 bases and J lost 2; bases outside the gene matches: 3. CDR1 and CDR2 (germline): ENHRY, SYGVKD. The CDR3: CAISDPTSGAYNEQFF. The CDR3 DNA is TGTGCCATCAGTGACCCGACTAGCGGGGCCTACAATGAGCAGTTCTTC.

This clone was counted between two and nine times. The V call is TRBV5-1, the J call TRBJ2-1; TRBD1 aligns across 9 bases. The CDR3 totals 12 residues. Germline lookup yields CDR1 SGHRS and CDR2 YFSETQ. Losses at the gene ends were 4 bases for V and 16 bases for J; bases not matched to a gene: 9. The CDR3 coding sequence is TGCGCCAGCAGCGAGGTGGCGGGACAGGGTTTCTTC. It yields the protein CASSEVAGQGFF.

The rearrangement uses TRBV6-1 and TRBJ1-2; 9 bases line up with TRBD1. CDR1 and CDR2 from the germline V gene are MNHNS and SASEGT. The trim removed 2 bases at V and 5 bases at J, leaving 3 bases unmatched. The CDR3 contains 14 residues. The CDR3 is CASSESGQGYGYTF. In DNA, the CDR3 is TGTGCCAGCAGTGAATCGGGACAGGGATATGGCTACACCTTC.

A single count supports this clone. This chain uses TRBV4-2 with TRBJ1-1; 8 nucleotides match TRBD1. After removal of 0 bases from V and 3 bases from J, the junction contained 3 bases not matched to a gene. This CDR3 has 15 amino acids. CDR1 and CDR2 (germline): LGHNA, YNFKEQ. The CDR3 coding sequence is TGTGCCAGCAGCCAAGAGCAGGGGGCTGACACTGAAGCTTTCTTT. This translates into CASSQEQGADTEAFF.

The chain combines TRBV6-5 with TRBJ2-1; D is possibly TRBD2 (6 bases). The CDR3 runs to 15 residues. The germline CDR1 and CDR2 sequences are MNHEY and SVGAGI. The ends were cut back, 7 bases at V and 6 bases at J, with 19 bases in the middle. CDR3 residues: CASTSNGGVGNEQFF. CDR3 DNA: TGTGCCAGCACTTCGAACGGCGGGGTGGGCAATGAGCAGTTCTTC.

This chain uses TRBV19 with TRBJ1-5, with 9 bases lining up with TRBD1. Germline V gives CDR1 LNHDA, CDR2 SQIVND (reference sequence). V was pared by 4 bases and J by 6 bases, with 4 bases of the junction left unmatched. CDR3 length: 14 amino acids. DNA for the CDR3: TGTGCCAGTAGTAGGACAGGGGTCGGTCAGCCCCAGCATTTT. Its translation: CASSRTGVGQPQHF. Variable domain in full (rest from reference TRBV19 and TRBJ1-5): DGGITQSPKYLFRKEGQNVTLSCEQNLNHDAMYWYRQDPGQGLRLIYYSQIVNDFQKGDIAEGYSVSREKKESFPLTVTSAQKNPTAFYLCASSRTGVGQPQHFGDGTRLSIL.

This rearrangement joins TRBV5-1 to TRBJ1-4; TRBD1 aligns across 7 bases. Germline loops: CDR1 SGHRS, CDR2 YFSETQ. With 6 bases clipped from V and 1 base from J, the junction kept 6 bases outside the gene matches. This CDR3 is built from 15 residues. CDR3 coding DNA: TGCGCCAGCAAGGTAGCAGGGGGAACTAATGAAAAACTGTTTTTT. It yields the protein CASKVAGGTNEKLFF.

The CDR3: CASSSGNTQYF. CDR3 coding DNA: TGTGCCAGCAGCTCAGGCAATACGCAGTATTTT. This rearrangement joins TRBV7-2 to TRBJ2-3, with D unresolved. Trimming left V 4 bases short and J 7 bases short, with 6 bases between. The germline gives CDR1 SGHTA, CDR2 FQGNSA. This CDR3 spans 11 amino acids.

The V call is TRBV6-5, the J call TRBJ2-7; 9 nucleotides agree with TRBD1. The CDR3 is 15 amino acids. J lost 2 bases, V lost 2 bases, and 4 bases had no gene match. Germline assignment: CDR1 MNHEY and CDR2 SVGAGI. DNA of the CDR3: TGTGCCAGCAGTTACGGGGGACAGGGAACCTACGAGCAGTACTTC. It encodes CASSYGGQGTYEQYF.

The chain links TRBV15 to TRBJ1-3; tentative D call: TRBD1 (5 bases). Trimming left V 7 bases short and J 1 base short, with 8 bases between. The length of the CDR3 is 13 residues. Germline V lookup: CDR1 LNHNV, CDR2 YYDKDF (reference sequence). This CDR3 is CATTEGSGNTIYF. CDR3 nucleotides: TGTGCCACCACGGAGGGGTCTGGAAACACCATATATTTT.

This clone was found a few times. The rearrangement links TRBV6-2 or TRBV6-3 to TRBJ2-5; no reliable D call. Trimming took off 0 bases at V and 2 bases at J, with 10 bases between the two ends. The CDR3 length is 15 residues. Germline V CDR1 and CDR2: MNHEY, SVGEGT. CDR3 nucleotides: TGTGCCAGCAGTTACTCAATAACTCCGCAAGAGACCCAGTACTTC. It yields the protein CASSYSITPQETQYF.

The chain joins TRBV10-3 to TRBJ2-7; 8 positions match TRBD1. Germline-derived CDR1 and CDR2 are ENHRY and SYGVKD. This CDR3 is 14 amino acids long. With 4 bases clipped from V and 0 bases from J, the junction kept 2 bases outside the gene matches. The CDR3, as DNA: TGTGCCATCAGTGGACAGGGGAACTCCTACGAGCAGTACTTC. Translated, it gives CAISGQGNSYEQYF.

Here the CDR3 DNA reads TGTGCCAGCAGTTTTTACAGGGGGGGATCCTACGAGCAGTACTTC. It translates to CASSFYRGGSYEQYF. The chain employs TRBV27 and TRBJ2-7, with a possible D match to TRBD1 (8 bases). The CDR3 runs 15 residues. Trimming took off 3 bases at V and 1 base at J, with 13 bases between the two ends. Germline lookup yields CDR1 MNHEY and CDR2 SMNVEV (reference sequence).

J is TRBJ2-5 and V is TRBV10-1; no reliable D call. CDR3 length: 14 amino acids. V dropped 0 bases and J dropped 1 base, with 6 bases sitting between them. Germline CDR1 reads WNHNN; CDR2 reads SYGVQD (reference sequence). The CDR3 nucleotides read TGCGCCAGCAGTGAGTCAGGCGGCCAAGAGACCCAGTACTTC. It translates to CASSESGGQETQYF.

The chain is built from TRBV25-1 and TRBJ1-1; no clear D gene. Trimming left V 6 bases short and J 0 bases short, with 17 bases between. The CDR3 loop spans 16 amino acids. Germline V CDR1 and CDR2: MGHDK, SYGVNS. In nucleotides, the CDR3 is TGTGCCAGCAGCTCTGCTTCACAGCCGATGAACACTGAAGCTTTCTTT. It is translated as CASSSASQPMNTEAFF.

The V call is TRBV5-4, the J call TRBJ1-1; D may be TRBD1 (6 bases). The germline V and J ends were trimmed by 2 bases and 1 base, with 9 bases remaining between them. The CDR3 spans 14 residues. Per germline, CDR1 SGHNT and CDR2 YYREEE (reference sequence). The CDR3 nucleotides are TGTGCCAGCAGCTTAAAACAGGGGAACACTGAAGCTTTCTTT. Translation gives CASSLKQGNTEAFF.

The J gene is TRBJ1-6, the V gene TRBV5-1, with TRBD1 identical over 7 bases. This CDR3 is 15 amino acids long. The junction had 10 bases not matched to a gene; V was cut back by 6 bases and J by 7 bases. Germline CDR1 SGHRS, CDR2 YFSETQ. DNA of the CDR3: TGCGCCAGCACTAGAGGGACAGCCGAAAATTCACCCCTCCACTTT. Translating gives CASTRGTAENSPLHF.

This chain links TRBV7-2 with TRBJ1-5; D unclear. Trimming shortened V by 2 bases and J by 0 bases, and 8 bases separated the two germline ends. Germline CDR1 is SGHTA and CDR2 is FQGNSA. This CDR3 spans 15 amino acids. The CDR3 coding sequence is TGTGCCAGCAGCTTAACAGCTTCTAGCAATCAGCCCCAGCATTTT. This translates into CASSLTASSNQPQHF.